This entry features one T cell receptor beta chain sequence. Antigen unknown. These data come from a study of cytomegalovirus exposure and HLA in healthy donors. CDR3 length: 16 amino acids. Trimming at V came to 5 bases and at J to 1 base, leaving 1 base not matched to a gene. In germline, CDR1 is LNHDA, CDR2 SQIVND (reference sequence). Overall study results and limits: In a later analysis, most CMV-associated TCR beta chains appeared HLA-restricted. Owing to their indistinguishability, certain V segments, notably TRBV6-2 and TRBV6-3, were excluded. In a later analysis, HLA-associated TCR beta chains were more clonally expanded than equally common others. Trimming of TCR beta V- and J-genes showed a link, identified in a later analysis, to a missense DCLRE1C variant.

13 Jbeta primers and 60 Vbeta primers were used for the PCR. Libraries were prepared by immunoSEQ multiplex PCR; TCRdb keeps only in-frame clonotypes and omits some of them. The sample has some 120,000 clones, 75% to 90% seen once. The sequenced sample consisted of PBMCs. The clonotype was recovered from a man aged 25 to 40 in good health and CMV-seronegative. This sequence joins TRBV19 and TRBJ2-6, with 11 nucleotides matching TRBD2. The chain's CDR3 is CASSASGRSGANVLTF. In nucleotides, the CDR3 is TGTGCCAGTAGTGCTAGCGGGAGGTCTGGGGCCAACGTCCTGACTTTC.